The table lists the clone carrying this T cell receptor (beta chain) with a few counts. CD45RO-negative, CCR7-selected cells formed the naive CD8 fraction, which excluded terminally differentiated effector memory CD45RA+ cells. The source of the sample is a study of shared clonotypes between healthy human individuals. Turning to the study itself: A few men and two women, aged 18 to 49, were donors. Each donor's CD4 naive and CD4 memory cells filled three plates apiece, CD8 naive two, and CD8 memory one.

V lost 0 bases and J lost 2, with 1 base in between. Germline CDR1 is ENHRY and CDR2 is SYGVKD. This CDR3 has 13 residues. Sequencing was at deep level. Some clones are missing from TCRdb's copy, which holds only in-frame ones; the method was immunoSEQ multiplex PCR. The table includes some 2,100,000 clones, 85% to 95% detected once. The TCR was taken from a man aged 18 to 35 in good health. Some clones in this sample may be carry-over from other donors' samples. The rearrangement uses TRBV10-3 and TRBJ1-4; D not certain. Sequenced sample: naive CD8+ T cells from PBMCs. The CDR3 region is CAISESTNEKLFF. The CDR3 region has the DNA TGTGCCATCAGTGAGTCGACTAATGAAAAACTGTTTTTT.